This TCR beta chain was found in a study of T cell changes during pregnancy in multiple sclerosis. V shed 7 bases, J shed 7 bases, and the junction held 7 bases outside the gene matches. Germline lookup yields CDR1 MDHEN and CDR2 SYDVKM. The CDR3 contains 13 residues. Only in-frame clones appear in the TCRdb table, and some are missing; sequencing was by immunoSEQ multiplex PCR. This table holds about 87,000 clones, around 93% found once. This sequence joins TRBV28 and TRBJ1-2; 9 positions agree with TRBD1. The sequence was obtained from a female donor in good health, enrolled as a control in a pregnancy study. Specimen: peripheral blood, collected in the third trimester of pregnancy. The chain's CDR3 is CASISGTGLGYTF. The CDR3 DNA follows: TGTGCCAGCATCTCTGGGACAGGGCTTGGCTACACCTTC.